These 8 T cell receptor beta chains share one sample of origin, sequenced in a study of blood T cell repertoires in COVID-19. The table came from immunoSEQ multiplex PCR; TCRdb's copy has only in-frame clones and leaves some out. The data show 160,000 or so clones, approximately 91% seen once. Sequenced input: peripheral blood. The receptors originated from a man aged 18 to 29 with acute or convalescent COVID-19.

The rearrangement joins TRBV25-1 to TRBJ1-2, with D tentatively TRBD1 (5 bases). Trimming cost V 8 bases and J 1 base, with 14 bases left between them. The CDR3 extends over 14 amino acids. Germline CDR1 MGHDK, CDR2 SYGVNS. CDR3 coding DNA: TGTGCCAGCTCCCCCGGGGGAAGTAACTATGGCTACACCTTC. This codes for CASSPGGSNYGYTF.

The chain uses TRBV7-2 and TRBJ1-4, with D perhaps matching TRBD1 (5 bases). V was pared by 6 bases and J by 8 bases, with 19 bases between. This CDR3 region has 15 residues. Germline CDR1 and CDR2: SGHTA and FQGNSA. The CDR3 here is CASSGLKGRPEKLFF. The CDR3 DNA reads as TGTGCCAGCAGTGGTTTGAAGGGGCGCCCCGAAAAACTGTTTTTT.

J is TRBJ2-2 and V is TRBV18, with D perhaps matching TRBD1 (6 bases). V gave up 1 base and J gave up 1 base, with 7 bases separating them. Germline V lookup: CDR1 KGHSH, CDR2 LQKENI. The CDR3 sequence is 15 residues long. The CDR3 region has the DNA TGTGCCAGCTCACCACGACAGGAGAACACCGGGGAGCTGTTTTTT. Residues: CASSPRQENTGELFF.

The chain links TRBV11-3 to TRBJ2-1; TRBD2 matches at 7 bases. V shed 2 bases and J 5 bases; nucleotides not matched to a gene: 15. The CDR3 spans 18 residues. CDR1 and CDR2 from the germline V gene are SGHNT and YENEEA. In nucleotides, the CDR3 is TGTGCCAGCAGCTTAAGTACCCTTGGAGAGGGAGGGAACAATGAGCAGTTCTTC. Its translation is CASSLSTLGEGGNNEQFF.

V is TRBV27 and J is TRBJ1-4; 7 bases line up with TRBD1. J lost 3 bases, V lost 5 bases, and 12 bases had no gene match. From germline, CDR1 is MNHEY and CDR2 SMNVEV (reference sequence). This CDR3 spans 17 amino acids. In DNA, the CDR3 is TGTGCCAGCAGTCACACAGGGGCCCGCCGCGCTAATGAAAAACTGTTTTTT. It translates to CASSHTGARRANEKLFF. The whole variable domain, remainder taken from reference TRBV27 and TRBJ1-4, is EAQVTQNPRYLITVTGKKLTVTCSQNMNHEYMSWYRQDPGLGLRQIYYSMNVEVTDKGDVPEGYKVSRKEKRNFPLILESPSPNQTSLYFCASSHTGARRANEKLFFGSGTQLSVL.

The CDR3 protein is CASSFYRGVDEQYF. The DNA for the CDR3 is TGTGCCAGCAGCTTCTACAGGGGGGTGGACGAGCAGTACTTC. The chain has TRBV7-9 and TRBJ2-7; 8 nucleotides align to TRBD1. Germline trimming cut 3 bases from V and 5 bases from J; bases unmatched to any gene: 6. The CDR3 is 14 residues long. Germline CDR1 reads SEHNR; CDR2 reads FQNEAQ (reference sequence).

This clone was detected once. The genes are TRBV27 and TRBJ2-7; perhaps TRBD2 as D (5 bases). V shed 8 bases and J shed 0 bases, with 14 bases lying between them. The CDR3 length is 14 residues. The germline gives CDR1 MNHEY, CDR2 SMNVEV (reference sequence). CDR3 sequence: CASSNIGSSYEQYF. In DNA form, the CDR3 reads TGTGCCAGCTCCAATATTGGGAGCTCCTACGAGCAGTACTTC.

The DNA of the CDR3 is TGTGCCAGCAGTGAAGAGTTAACAGGGTGGGCTAACTATGGCTACACCTTC. Translating it yields CASSEELTGWANYGYTF. This chain uses TRBV6-1 with TRBJ1-2; D perhaps matches TRBD1 (6 bases). V dropped 1 base and J dropped 0 bases, with 15 bases sitting between them. The CDR3 has 17 residues. CDR1 is MNHNS and CDR2 is SASEGT in the germline V gene.